This record covers a single T cell receptor beta chain. What it binds is not known. This entry belongs to a study of cytomegalovirus exposure and HLA in healthy donors. Study-wide results and limits: Owing to their indistinguishability, certain V segments, notably TRBV6-2 and TRBV6-3, were excluded.

Trimming at V came to 4 bases and at J to 4 bases, leaving 13 bases not matched to a gene. Germline V gene lookup returns CDR1 LGHNA and CDR2 YNFKEQ. The CDR3 covers 16 residues. The study ran its PCR with 60 Vbeta and 13 Jbeta primers. Assay used: immunoSEQ multiplex PCR; TCRdb lists only in-frame clones, some missing. The sample holds about 160,000 clones, around 83% seen once. The gene calls are TRBV4-2 and TRBJ2-7, with TRBD2 matching over 7 bases. The origin of this receptor is a man aged 50-60 years in good health and CMV-seropositive. Specimen: PBMCs. CDR3 nucleotide sequence: TGTGCCAGCAGCCCCCCCTGGGGGGGGGTAAGTTACGAGCAGTACTTC. Protein sequence: CASSPPWGGVSYEQYF.